A selection of T cell receptor beta chains follows, all from one sample in a study of tissue T cells after allogeneic stem cell transplantation. Only in-frame clones appear in the TCRdb table, and some are missing; sequencing was by immunoSEQ multiplex PCR. The table shows 2,200 or so clones, with about 60% occurring only once. The starting material was ileal tissue, obtained at autopsy. Receptors originate from an older male patient with steroid-refractory graft-versus-host disease after an allogeneic stem cell transplant. Among the T cells, some may be from the graft donor. CDR3s include the opening cysteine and the closing phenylalanine or tryptophan. The order of the fields is D gene, clone size, V gene, J gene, CDR3 protein, CDR3 DNA. The D gene is left open where the match is weak. Rows may omit the clone size; those that give it use once, few, many or a size class.

D gene: .
clone size: .
V gene: TRBV11-1
J gene: TRBJ2-5
CDR3 protein: CASSRVPKETQYF
CDR3 DNA: TGTGCCAGCAGCCGGGTCCCAAAAGAGACCCAGTACTTC

D gene: .
clone size: few
V gene: TRBV10-3
J gene: TRBJ1-6
CDR3 protein: CAAQTDPAGSPLHF
CDR3 DNA: TGTGCCGCACAGACGGACCCGGCCGGATCACCCCTCCACTTT

D gene: TRBD1
clone size: .
V gene: TRBV19
J gene: TRBJ1-5
CDR3 protein: CASSSPRAGHRGAQHF
CDR3 DNA: TGTGCCAGTAGCTCCCCAAGGGCGGGGCACAGGGGAGCCCAGCATTTT

D gene: .
clone size: .
V gene: TRBV27
J gene: TRBJ1-6
CDR3 protein: CASRLDRSYNSPLHF
CDR3 DNA: TGTGCCAGCAGGCTCGACAGATCCTATAATTCACCCCTCCACTTT

D gene: TRBD1
clone size: few
V gene: TRBV9
J gene: TRBJ1-2
CDR3 protein: CASTQGGTANYGYTF
CDR3 DNA: TGTGCCAGCACCCAGGGGGGGACGGCGAACTATGGCTACACCTTC

D gene: TRBD1
clone size: once
V gene: TRBV5-1
J gene: TRBJ2-5
CDR3 protein: CASSSGTDEETQYF
CDR3 DNA: TGCGCCAGCAGCTCCGGGACAGACGAAGAGACCCAGTACTTC

D gene: .
clone size: .
V gene: TRBV18
J gene: TRBJ2-7
CDR3 protein: CASSPNIQGRRSEQYF
CDR3 DNA: TGTGCCAGCTCACCTAATATACAGGGAAGAAGGAGCGAGCAGTACTTC

D gene: .
clone size: .
V gene: TRBV7-9
J gene: TRBJ2-7
CDR3 protein: CASSSGGVSYEQYF
CDR3 DNA: TGTGCCAGCAGCTCAGGGGGGGTTTCCTACGAGCAGTACTTC

D gene: .
clone size: few
V gene: TRBV12-5
J gene: TRBJ1-5
CDR3 protein: CASGLKGTQPQHF
CDR3 DNA: TGTGCTAGTGGTTTGAAGGGAACTCAGCCCCAGCATTTT

D gene: .
clone size: few
V gene: TRBV7-9
J gene: TRBJ1-3
CDR3 protein: CASSPPGGSGNTIYF
CDR3 DNA: TGTGCCAGCAGCCCCCCGGGGGGATCTGGAAACACCATATATTTT

D gene: .
clone size: .
V gene: TRBV18
J gene: TRBJ1-5
CDR3 protein: CASSPKEEKSQPQHF
CDR3 DNA: TGTGCCAGCTCACCCAAGGAGGAGAAGAGTCAGCCCCAGCATTTT

D gene: TRBD1
clone size: .
V gene: TRBV19
J gene: TRBJ2-1
CDR3 protein: CASRWSGTEINNEQFF
CDR3 DNA: TGTGCCAGTAGGTGGTCGGGGACAGAGATAAATAATGAGCAGTTCTTC

D gene: TRBD1
clone size: .
V gene: TRBV3-1/TRBV3-2
J gene: TRBJ1-5
CDR3 protein: CASIPRTGAISNQPQHF
CDR3 DNA: TGTGCCAGCATTCCACGAACAGGGGCTATTAGCAATCAGCCCCAGCATTTT

D gene: .
clone size: .
V gene: TRBV19
J gene: TRBJ1-4
CDR3 protein: CASSMIQLNEKLFF
CDR3 DNA: TGTGCCAGTAGTATGATCCAGTTGAATGAAAAACTGTTTTTT

D gene: .
clone size: .
V gene: TRBV4-1
J gene: TRBJ2-1
CDR3 protein: CASNHREAGANEQFF
CDR3 DNA: TGCGCCAGCAACCACCGAGAAGCAGGGGCCAATGAGCAGTTCTTC

D gene: TRBD1
clone size: .
V gene: TRBV4-1
J gene: TRBJ1-1
CDR3 protein: CASSQTGTGQRNTEAFF
CDR3 DNA: TGCGCCAGCAGCCAGACCGGGACAGGACAAAGGAACACTGAAGCTTTCTTT

D gene: .
clone size: few
V gene: TRBV12-3/TRBV12-4
J gene: TRBJ1-6
CDR3 protein: CASSLYPDPLHF
CDR3 DNA: TGTGCCAGCAGCCTCTATCCCGATCCCCTCCACTTT

D gene: .
clone size: large
V gene: TRBV19
J gene: TRBJ1-5
CDR3 protein: CASSISWQELNQPQHF
CDR3 DNA: TGTGCCAGTAGTATCTCCTGGCAAGAACTAAATCAGCCCCAGCATTTT

D gene: .
clone size: .
V gene: TRBV19
J gene: TRBJ2-2
CDR3 protein: CASSIEGYGELFF
CDR3 DNA: TGTGCCAGTAGTATAGAAGGGTACGGGGAGCTGTTTTTT

D gene: TRBD2
clone size: .
V gene: TRBV4-2
J gene: TRBJ2-5
CDR3 protein: CASSQGLAVQETQYF
CDR3 DNA: TGTGCCAGCAGCCAAGGACTAGCGGTCCAAGAGACCCAGTACTTC

D gene: .
clone size: .
V gene: TRBV19
J gene: TRBJ1-2
CDR3 protein: CASNPLFGEGYGYTF
CDR3 DNA: TGTGCCAGTAACCCTTTATTCGGGGAGGGCTATGGCTACACCTTC

D gene: .
clone size: .
V gene: TRBV7-6
J gene: TRBJ1-1
CDR3 protein: CASSLVGILNTEAFF
CDR3 DNA: TGTGCCAGCAGCTTAGTAGGGATATTGAACACTGAAGCTTTCTTT

D gene: .
clone size: .
V gene: TRBV11-2
J gene: TRBJ2-3
CDR3 protein: CASSLEADTQYF
CDR3 DNA: TGTGCCAGCAGCTTAGAGGCAGATACGCAGTATTTT

D gene: .
clone size: .
V gene: TRBV10-3
J gene: TRBJ1-5
CDR3 protein: CAISDHSGGLNQPQHF
CDR3 DNA: TGTGCCATCAGTGACCATTCCGGGGGCCTTAATCAGCCCCAGCATTTT

D gene: .
clone size: .
V gene: TRBV7-9
J gene: TRBJ1-1
CDR3 protein: CASSLVNRREAFF
CDR3 DNA: TGTGCCAGCAGCTTAGTTAACAGGAGAGAAGCTTTCTTT

D gene: .
clone size: .
V gene: TRBV16
J gene: TRBJ2-5
CDR3 protein: CASSQGGLETQYF
CDR3 DNA: TGTGCCAGCAGCCAAGGGGGATTAGAGACCCAGTACTTC

D gene: TRBD1
clone size: .
V gene: TRBV6-2/TRBV6-3
J gene: TRBJ1-5
CDR3 protein: CASSQGTGRRQPQHF
CDR3 DNA: TGTGCCAGCAGTCAGGGGACAGGGAGGCGTCAGCCCCAGCATTTT

D gene: .
clone size: .
V gene: TRBV29-1
J gene: TRBJ1-2
CDR3 protein: CSVVKGGYTF
CDR3 DNA: TGCAGCGTTGTCAAGGGAGGCTACACCTTC

D gene: .
clone size: .
V gene: TRBV4-1
J gene: TRBJ1-6
CDR3 protein: CASSQEEGYPNSPLHF
CDR3 DNA: TGCGCCAGCAGCCAAGAGGAGGGGTATCCCAATTCACCCCTCCACTTT